This TCR beta chain appears in the sequencing data of a study of beta chain features in type 1 diabetes. Of note for this clone: The antigen is undetermined.

Study observations and caveats: Diminished insertions and augmented deletions at VDJ junctions characterized type 1 diabetes patients.

Every bit of the isolated RNA underwent reverse transcription, so sequencing read expressed TCRB transcripts. Generated by immunoSEQ multiplex PCR, the TCRdb table keeps only in-frame clones and is missing some. The sample lists hundreds of thousands of clones; over 25% were seen once. The CDR3 consists of 16 residues. The J segment lost 1 base and the V segment lost 3 bases, leaving 7 bases of the junction unmatched. Germline V CDR1 and CDR2: SEHNR, FQNEAQ (reference sequence). The receptor was isolated from a young man in good health. The chain employs TRBV7-9 and TRBJ2-3; 7 bases line up with TRBD2. Specimen: naive CD4+ T cells from blood. The chain's CDR3 is CASSFEGGYGTDTQYF. In nucleotides, the CDR3 is TGTGCCAGCAGCTTCGAGGGAGGGTATGGCACAGATACGCAGTATTTT.